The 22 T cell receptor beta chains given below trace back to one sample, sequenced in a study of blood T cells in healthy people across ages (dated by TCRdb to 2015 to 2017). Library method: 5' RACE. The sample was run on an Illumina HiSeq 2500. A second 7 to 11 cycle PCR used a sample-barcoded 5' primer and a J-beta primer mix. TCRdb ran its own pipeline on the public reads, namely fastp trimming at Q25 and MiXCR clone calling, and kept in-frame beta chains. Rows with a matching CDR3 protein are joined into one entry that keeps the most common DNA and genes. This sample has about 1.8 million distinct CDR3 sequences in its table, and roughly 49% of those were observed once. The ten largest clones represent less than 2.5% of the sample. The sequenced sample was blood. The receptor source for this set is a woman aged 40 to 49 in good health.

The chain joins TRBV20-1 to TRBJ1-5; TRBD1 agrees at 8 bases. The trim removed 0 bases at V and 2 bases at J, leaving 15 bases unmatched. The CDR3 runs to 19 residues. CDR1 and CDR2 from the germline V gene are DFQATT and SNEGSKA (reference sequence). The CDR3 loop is CSARDTRQGLLGGNQPQHF. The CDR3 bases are TGCAGTGCTAGAGATACGCGACAGGGGCTATTGGGGGGCAATCAGCCCCAGCATTTT.

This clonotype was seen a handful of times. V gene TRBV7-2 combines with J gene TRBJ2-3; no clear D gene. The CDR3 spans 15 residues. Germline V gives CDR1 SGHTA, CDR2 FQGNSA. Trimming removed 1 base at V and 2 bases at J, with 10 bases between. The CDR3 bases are TGTGCCAGCAGCTTAGGCCAAGCAACCACAGATACGCAGTATTTT. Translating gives CASSLGQATTDTQYF. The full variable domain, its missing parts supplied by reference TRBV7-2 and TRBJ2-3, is GAGVSQSPSNKVTEKGKDVELRCDPISGHTALYWYRQSLGQGLEFLIYFQGNSAPDKSGLPSDRFSAERTGGSVSTLTIQRTQQEDSAVYLCASSLGQATTDTQYFGPGTRLTVL.

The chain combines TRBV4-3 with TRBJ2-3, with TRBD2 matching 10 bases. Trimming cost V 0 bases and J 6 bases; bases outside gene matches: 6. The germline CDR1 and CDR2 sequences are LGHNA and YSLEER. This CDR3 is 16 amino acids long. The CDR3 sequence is CASSQDKPSGGDTQYF. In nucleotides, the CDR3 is TGCGCCAGCAGCCAAGATAAGCCTAGCGGGGGTGATACGCAGTATTTT.

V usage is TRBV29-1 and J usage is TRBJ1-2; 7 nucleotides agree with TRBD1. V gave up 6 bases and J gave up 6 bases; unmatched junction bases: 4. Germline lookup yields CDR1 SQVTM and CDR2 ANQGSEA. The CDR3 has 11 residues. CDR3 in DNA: TGCAGCGTGGGGACAGCGAATGGCTACACCTTC. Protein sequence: CSVGTANGYTF.

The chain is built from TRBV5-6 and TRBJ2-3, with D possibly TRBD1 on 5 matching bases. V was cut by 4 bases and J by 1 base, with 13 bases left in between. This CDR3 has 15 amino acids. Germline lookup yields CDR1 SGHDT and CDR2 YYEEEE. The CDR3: CASSRQRRGTDTQYF. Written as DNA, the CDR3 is TGTGCCAGCAGCCGACAGCGTAGAGGCACAGATACGCAGTATTTT.

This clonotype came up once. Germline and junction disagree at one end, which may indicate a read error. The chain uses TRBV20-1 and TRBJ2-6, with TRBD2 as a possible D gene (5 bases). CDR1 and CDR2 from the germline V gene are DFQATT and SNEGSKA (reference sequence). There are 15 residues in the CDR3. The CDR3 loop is CSTSLRLAGANVLTF. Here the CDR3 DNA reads TGCAGTACTAGTCTACGGCTGGCTGGGGCCAACGTCCTGACTTTC.

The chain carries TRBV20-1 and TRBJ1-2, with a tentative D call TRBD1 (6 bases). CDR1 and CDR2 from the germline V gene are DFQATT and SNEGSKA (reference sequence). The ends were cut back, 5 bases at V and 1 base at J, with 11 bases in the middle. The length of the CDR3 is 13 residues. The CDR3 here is CSAGLQGNYGYTF. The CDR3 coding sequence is TGCAGTGCTGGTCTACAGGGTAACTATGGCTACACCTTC.

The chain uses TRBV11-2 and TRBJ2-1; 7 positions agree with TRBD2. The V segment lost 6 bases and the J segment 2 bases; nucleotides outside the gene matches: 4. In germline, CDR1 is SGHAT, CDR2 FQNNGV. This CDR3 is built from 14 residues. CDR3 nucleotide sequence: TGTGCCAGCAGGCCGGCGGGAGCCTACAATGAGCAGTTCTTC. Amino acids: CASRPAGAYNEQFF.

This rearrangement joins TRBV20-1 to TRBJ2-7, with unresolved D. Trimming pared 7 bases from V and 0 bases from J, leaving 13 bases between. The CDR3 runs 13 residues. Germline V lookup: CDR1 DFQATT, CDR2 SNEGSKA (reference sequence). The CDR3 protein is CSVETQSSYEQYF. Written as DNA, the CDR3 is TGCAGTGTCGAGACACAGAGCTCCTACGAGCAGTACTTC.

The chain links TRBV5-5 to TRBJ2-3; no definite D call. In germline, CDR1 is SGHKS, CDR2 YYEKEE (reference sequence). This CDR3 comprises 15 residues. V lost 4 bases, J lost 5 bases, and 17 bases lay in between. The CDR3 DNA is TGTGCCAGCAGCCCACCCCGGGCGATTGGAGATACGCAGTATTTT. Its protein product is CASSPPRAIGDTQYF.

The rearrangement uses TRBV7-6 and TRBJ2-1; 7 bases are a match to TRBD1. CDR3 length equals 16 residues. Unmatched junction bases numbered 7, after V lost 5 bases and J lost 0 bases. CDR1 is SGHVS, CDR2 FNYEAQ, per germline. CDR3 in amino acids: CASSPGQVSSYNEQFF. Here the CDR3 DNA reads TGTGCCAGCAGCCCTGGACAGGTTAGCTCCTACAATGAGCAGTTCTTC.

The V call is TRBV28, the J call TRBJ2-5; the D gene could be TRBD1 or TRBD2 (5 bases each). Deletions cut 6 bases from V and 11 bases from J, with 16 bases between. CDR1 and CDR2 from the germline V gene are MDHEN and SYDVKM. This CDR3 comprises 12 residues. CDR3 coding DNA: TGTGCCAGCAGCACGAGGGGCGCTTGGCAGTACTTC. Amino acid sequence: CASSTRGAWQYF.

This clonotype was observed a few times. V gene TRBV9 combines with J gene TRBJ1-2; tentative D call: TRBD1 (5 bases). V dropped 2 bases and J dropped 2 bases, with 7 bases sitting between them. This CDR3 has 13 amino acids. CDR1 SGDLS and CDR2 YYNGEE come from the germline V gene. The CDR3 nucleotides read TGTGCCAGCAGCGTGGGGGACAACTATGGCTACACCTTC. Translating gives CASSVGDNYGYTF. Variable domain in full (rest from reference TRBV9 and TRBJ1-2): DSGVTQTPKHLITATGQRVTLRCSPRSGDLSVYWYQQSLDQGLQFLIQYYNGEERAKGNILERFSAQQFPDLHSELNLSSLELGDSALYFCASSVGDNYGYTFGSGTRLTVV.

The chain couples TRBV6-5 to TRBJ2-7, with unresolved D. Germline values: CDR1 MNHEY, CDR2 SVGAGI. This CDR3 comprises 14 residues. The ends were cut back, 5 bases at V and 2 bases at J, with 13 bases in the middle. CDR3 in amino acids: CASSPGRVPYEQYF. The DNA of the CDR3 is TGTGCCAGCAGTCCAGGACGGGTCCCCTACGAGCAGTACTTC.

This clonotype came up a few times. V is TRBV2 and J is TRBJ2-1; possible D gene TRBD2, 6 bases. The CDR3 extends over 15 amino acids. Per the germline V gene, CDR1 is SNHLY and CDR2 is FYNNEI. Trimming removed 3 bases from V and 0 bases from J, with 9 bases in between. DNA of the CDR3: TGTGCCAGCAGTGAGGGGGACTCCTCCTACAATGAGCAGTTCTTC. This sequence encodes CASSEGDSSYNEQFF.

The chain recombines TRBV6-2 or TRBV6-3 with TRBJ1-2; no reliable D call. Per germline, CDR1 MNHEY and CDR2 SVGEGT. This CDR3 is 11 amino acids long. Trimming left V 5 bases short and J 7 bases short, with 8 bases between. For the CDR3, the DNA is TGTGCCAGCAGTGTGGGTGCTGGCTACACCTTC. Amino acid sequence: CASSVGAGYTF.

The CDR3 DNA reads TGCGCCAGCAGCCAAGATATAGCCGCAACACGACAGGGGGCTTTTCAAGAGACCCAGTACTTC. This sequence encodes CASSQDIAATRQGAFQETQYF. This chain connects TRBV4-3 to TRBJ2-5, with TRBD1 matching 10 bases. V dropped 0 bases and J dropped 2; count of bases not matched to a gene: 18. Germline V lookup: CDR1 LGHNA, CDR2 YSLEER. The length of the CDR3 is 21 residues.

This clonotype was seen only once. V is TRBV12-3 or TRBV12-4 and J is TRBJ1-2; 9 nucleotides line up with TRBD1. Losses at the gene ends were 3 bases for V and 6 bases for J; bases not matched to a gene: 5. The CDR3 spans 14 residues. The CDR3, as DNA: TGTGCCAGCAGTTTGTGGGACAGGGATCATGGCTACACCTTC. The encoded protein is CASSLWDRDHGYTF.

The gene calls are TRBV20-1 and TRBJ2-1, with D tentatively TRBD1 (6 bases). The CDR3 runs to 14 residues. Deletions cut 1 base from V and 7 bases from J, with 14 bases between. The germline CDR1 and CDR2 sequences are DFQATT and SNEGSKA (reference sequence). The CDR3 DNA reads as TGCAGTGCTAGAGCGGCGCAGGGGAGTAATGAGCAGTTCTTC. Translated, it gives CSARAAQGSNEQFF.

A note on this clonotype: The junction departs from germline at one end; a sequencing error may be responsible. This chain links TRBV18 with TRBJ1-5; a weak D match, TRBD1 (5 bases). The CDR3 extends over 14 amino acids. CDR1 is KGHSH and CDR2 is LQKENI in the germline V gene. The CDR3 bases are TGTGCCTGCTCGCCAAACAAAGGGGACGTCAGCCGGCATTTT. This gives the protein CACSPNKGDVSRHF.

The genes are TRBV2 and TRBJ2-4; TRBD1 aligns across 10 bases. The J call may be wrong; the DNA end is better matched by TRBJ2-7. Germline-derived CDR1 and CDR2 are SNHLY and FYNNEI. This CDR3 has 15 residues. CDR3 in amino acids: CASSDRTGGYYEQYF. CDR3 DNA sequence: TGTGCCAGCAGTGATAGGACAGGGGGTTACTACGAGCAGTACTTC.

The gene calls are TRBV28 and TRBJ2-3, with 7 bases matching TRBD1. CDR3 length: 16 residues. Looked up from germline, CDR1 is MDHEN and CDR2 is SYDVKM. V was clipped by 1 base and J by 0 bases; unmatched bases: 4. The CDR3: CASSLFGTASTDTQYF. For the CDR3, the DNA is TGTGCCAGCAGTTTATTTGGGACAGCTAGCACAGATACGCAGTATTTT.